This TCR beta chain was found in a study of T cell repertoires in cytomegalovirus infection. Study-wide context: Indications of both CMV infection and matching HLA type were provided by public TCR beta signatures.

TCRdb ran MiXCR on the reads and lists one entry per CDR3 protein. The sample has approximately 400,000 distinct CDR3 sequences; about a third are singletons. Study results and caveats: The ex vivo response was dominated by HLA-C-restricted CMV-specific TCR beta clonotypes. Identification of carriers of CMV plus the relevant HLA was achieved through cumulative public TCR beta family frequency.

The CDR3 has 16 residues. The V gene's germline CDR1 is SGHTA and CDR2 FQGTGA. The V end lost 5 bases, the J end lost 0 bases, and 14 bases lay between the germline ends. This clonotype was detected only a few times. Its antigen is not identified. This clonotype was obtained from a human donor in good health (CMV status not recorded). Some clones in this sample may be carry-over from other donors' samples. Sequenced sample: PBMCs. The gene calls are TRBV7-3 and TRBJ2-1, with a possible D match to TRBD1 (7 bases). The CDR3 nucleotides read TGTGCCAGCAGCCGGGGGACAGAGAGCTCCTACAATGAGCAGTTCTTC. Its translation is CASSRGTESSYNEQFF.